The 27 T cell receptor beta chains given below trace back to one sample, sequenced in a study of T cells in Graves' hyperthyroidism and ophthalmopathy. RNA transcripts gave rise to amplified TCR beta CDR3 regions. The TCR CDR3 first-round RT-PCR relied on the HTBI primer set. TCRdb used MiXCR to reprocess the multiplex PCR reads, holding one entry per CDR3 protein. The sample shows roughly 580,000 distinct CDR3 sequences, around 45% of them seen only once. The sequenced material came from peripheral blood or thyroid tissue (not recorded which). The origin of the receptors is a woman younger than 35 with Graves' hyperthyroidism.

The V and J genes are TRBV4-1 and TRBJ2-7; D is uncertain. The ends were cut back, 1 base at V and 2 bases at J, with 6 bases in the middle. Germline lookup yields CDR1 MGHRA and CDR2 YSYEKL. The CDR3 covers 13 residues. CDR3 protein: CASSQGWTYEQYF. The CDR3 nucleotides are TGCGCCAGCAGCCAAGGTTGGACCTACGAGCAGTACTTC.

The V gene is TRBV10-3, the J gene TRBJ2-5, with TRBD1 identical over 7 bases. The CDR3 runs to 14 residues. Germline V gene sequence: CDR1 ENHRY, CDR2 SYGVKD. J gave up 5 bases and V 7 bases, and 10 bases lay outside the gene matches. The DNA for the CDR3 is TGTGCCATCACCGATCCAGGGGGTAAGGAGACCCAGTACTTC. It encodes CAITDPGGKETQYF.

The chain uses TRBV7-3 and TRBJ2-7; weak D call: TRBD2 (5 bases). CDR1 SGHTA and CDR2 FQGTGA come from the germline V gene. The V gene lost 2 bases and the J gene lost 13 bases, with 15 bases spanning the gap. The CDR3 runs to 12 residues. Written as DNA, the CDR3 is TGTGCCAGCAGCTTAGTGGGTAGCGAGGACTACTTC. Translated, it gives CASSLVGSEDYF. Supplemented by reference TRBV7-3 and TRBJ2-7, the full variable domain reads GAGVSQTPSNKVTEKGKYVELRCDPISGHTALYWYRQSLGQGPEFLIYFQGTGAADDSGLPNDRFFAVRPEGSVSTLKIQRTERGDSAVYLCASSLVGSEDYFGPGTRLTVT.

In its sample, this clonotype was seen many times. The chain has TRBV20-1 and TRBJ1-4, with a weak D call TRBD1 (5 bases). In germline, CDR1 is DFQATT, CDR2 SNEGSKA (reference sequence). This CDR3 contains 13 residues. Trimming removed 6 bases from V and 6 bases from J, with 14 bases in between. The CDR3 nucleotides read TGCAGTGCATCGCGGGGGATGGATGAAAAACTGTTTTTT. It translates to CSASRGMDEKLFF.

The chain employs TRBV7-8 and TRBJ2-3; D is unresolved. The germline gives CDR1 SGHVS, CDR2 FQNEAQ. Trimming stripped 6 bases from V and 1 base from J, with 14 bases between. The CDR3 runs 15 residues. The CDR3 DNA reads TGTGCCAGCAGTCAGCGCGGATCCCGCACAGATACGCAGTATTTT. Protein sequence: CASSQRGSRTDTQYF. The whole variable domain, filled in from reference TRBV7-8 and TRBJ2-3, reads GAGVSQSPRYKVAKRGQDVALRCDPISGHVSLFWYQQALGQGPEFLTYFQNEAQLDKSGLPSDRFFAERPEGSVSTLKIQRTQQEDSAVYLCASSQRGSRTDTQYFGPGTRLTVL.

This clonotype occurred a few times. This chain uses TRBV2 with TRBJ1-4, with D tentatively TRBD1 (6 bases). From germline, CDR1 is SNHLY and CDR2 FYNNEI. The CDR3 is 13 amino acids. Trimming cost V 5 bases and J 16 bases, with 20 bases left between them. The CDR3 bases are TGTGCCAGCAGTCCAACAGACGGGACAAGTCGGTTTTTT. Protein product: CASSPTDGTSRFF.

This clonotype was counted ten times or more. The chain couples TRBV29-1 to TRBJ2-5; 9 bases align to TRBD2. This CDR3 region has 14 residues. Germline CDR1 and CDR2: SQVTM and ANQGSEA. The trim removed 3 bases at V and 5 bases at J, leaving 7 bases unmatched. CDR3 coding DNA: TGCAGCGTTGAGGGTAGCGGGAGTTCCGAGACCCAGTACTTC. Amino acid sequence: CSVEGSGSSETQYF. Using reference TRBV29-1 and TRBJ2-5 for the parts outside the CDR3, the full variable domain is SAVISQKPSRDICQRGTSLTIQCQVDSQVTMMFWYRQQPGQSLTLIATANQGSEATYESGFVIDKFPISRPNLTFSTLTVSNMSPEDSSIYLCSVEGSGSSETQYFGPGTRLLVL.

The chain is built from TRBV12-3 or TRBV12-4 and TRBJ1-4; D possibly corresponds to TRBD1 (6 bases). V lost 3 bases and J lost 14, with 10 bases in between. The length of the CDR3 is 11 residues. In DNA form, the CDR3 reads TGTGCCAGCAGTTTGGGGGGCCGGCTGTTTTTT. This gives the protein CASSLGGRLFF.

This clonotype was found once. It may be a read error: a sequence one base away is much more abundant. V and J are TRBV7-2 and TRBJ1-6, with D perhaps TRBD1 (6 bases). Germline V gene lookup returns CDR1 SGHTA and CDR2 FQGNSA. Trimming took off 1 base at V and 12 bases at J, with 13 bases between the two ends. The length of the CDR3 is 14 residues. The chain's CDR3 is CASSLGLTGQPLHF. CDR3 coding DNA: TGTGCCAGCAGCTTAGGACTGACGGGACAACCCCTCCACTTT.

This chain joins TRBV7-8 and TRBJ1-2; D is ambiguous. From germline, CDR1 is SGHVS and CDR2 FQNEAQ. V was cut by 1 base and J by 8 bases, with 11 bases left in between. This CDR3 region has 13 residues. The DNA of the CDR3 is TGTGCCAGCAGCTTAGGGACTCTTTCGGGCTACACCTTC. This gives the protein CASSLGTLSGYTF.

This chain uses TRBV7-3 with TRBJ1-5, with TRBD1 identical over 7 bases. After removal of 5 bases from V and 0 bases from J, the junction contained 10 bases not matched to a gene. Germline lookup yields CDR1 SGHTA and CDR2 FQGTGA. The CDR3 loop spans 17 amino acids. Here the CDR3 DNA reads TGTGCCAGCAGCCTGCTCGGGACAGCTTATAGCAATCAGCCCCAGCATTTT. Its protein product is CASSLLGTAYSNQPQHF.

This clonotype has a handful of counts. CDR3 amino acids: CASKQGMGEQYF. The CDR3 coding sequence is TGTGCCAGTAAACAGGGGATGGGCGAGCAGTACTTC. The chain uses TRBV19 and TRBJ2-7, with 7 positions matching TRBD1. The CDR3 spans 12 residues. From germline, CDR1 is LNHDA and CDR2 SQIVND (reference sequence). J gave up 6 bases and V 7 bases, and 6 bases lay outside the gene matches.

This chain connects TRBV7-9 to TRBJ1-2; a weak D match, TRBD1 (5 bases). This CDR3 is 13 amino acids long. Germline V lookup: CDR1 SEHNR, CDR2 FQNEAQ (reference sequence). V lost 6 bases, J lost 12 bases, and 20 bases lay in between. The CDR3 nucleotides are TGTGCCAGCAGTTCCAGGGATAGTTCCGGTGACACCTTC. Protein: CASSSRDSSGDTF.

In this sample, this clonotype turned up a few times. The chain joins TRBV9 to TRBJ1-3; D may be TRBD1 (5 bases). V lost 4 bases and J 3 bases, leaving 14 bases between the germline ends. CDR1 and CDR2 from the germline V gene are SGDLS and YYNGEE. The CDR3 consists of 15 residues. This chain's CDR3 is CASSIRGEGGNTIYF. DNA of the CDR3: TGTGCCAGCAGCATCCGGGGGGAAGGTGGAAACACCATATATTTT.

The rearrangement links TRBV9 to TRBJ1-4; a weak D match, TRBD1 (5 bases). Germline V gives CDR1 SGDLS, CDR2 YYNGEE. The CDR3 length is 15 residues. Trimming took off 4 bases at V and 5 bases at J, with 15 bases between the two ends. For the CDR3, the DNA is TGTGCCAGCAGCCTAGGGACGGGTCAAAATGAAAAACTGTTTTTT. Protein sequence: CASSLGTGQNEKLFF.

This clonotype was counted only a few times. This rearrangement joins TRBV7-6 to TRBJ1-3; maybe TRBD1 (5 bases). The ends were cut back, 1 base at V and 1 base at J, with 11 bases in the middle. This CDR3 has 16 residues. The V gene's germline CDR1 is SGHVS and CDR2 FNYEAQ. Written as DNA, the CDR3 is TGTGCCAGCAGCTTAGGGGCAGGGAGGTCTGGAAACACCATATATTTT. Translating it yields CASSLGAGRSGNTIYF. Full variable domain (remainder filled in from reference TRBV7-6 and TRBJ1-3): GAGVSQSPRYKVTKRGQDVALRCDPISGHVSLYWYRQALGQGPEFLTYFNYEAQQDKSGLPNDRFSAERPEGSISTLTIQRTEQRDSAMYRCASSLGAGRSGNTIYFGEGSWLTVV.

V gene TRBV29-1 combines with J gene TRBJ1-2, with 7 positions matching TRBD1. This CDR3 spans 11 amino acids. Per the germline V gene, CDR1 is SQVTM and CDR2 is ANQGSEA. J was trimmed by 14 bases and V by 1 base; bases with no gene match: 7. CDR3 in DNA: TGCAGCGTTGAAGCGGAGACAGGGCGAACCTTC. Translating gives CSVEAETGRTF.

This clonotype was seen at least ten times. The genes are TRBV29-1 and TRBJ1-1, with no clear D. CDR1 is SQVTM and CDR2 is ANQGSEA in the germline V gene. The CDR3 contains 13 residues. V lost 7 bases, J lost 0 bases, and 12 bases lay in between. CDR3 coding DNA: TGCAGCGCTGGTAAGAGTCTGAACACTGAAGCTTTCTTT. It is translated as CSAGKSLNTEAFF.

The V and J genes are TRBV7-9 and TRBJ2-2, with a possible D match to TRBD1 (5 bases). V gave up 5 bases and J gave up 5 bases, with 15 bases separating them. The length of the CDR3 is 15 residues. Per the germline V gene, CDR1 is SEHNR and CDR2 is FQNEAQ (reference sequence). CDR3 sequence reads: CASSGHAEGTGELFF. The CDR3 DNA reads TGTGCCAGCAGCGGACACGCCGAAGGGACCGGGGAGCTGTTTTTT. Full variable domain (rest looked up from reference TRBV7-9 and TRBJ2-2): DTGVSQNPRHKITKRGQNVTFRCDPISEHNRLYWYRQTLGQGPEFLTYFQNEAQLEKSRLLSDRFSAERPKGSFSTLEIQRTEQGDSAMYLCASSGHAEGTGELFFGEGSRLTVL.

The gene calls are TRBV7-9 and TRBJ2-7; 10 bases match TRBD2. This CDR3 is built from 14 residues. Germline CDR1 and CDR2: SEHNR and FQNEAQ (reference sequence). Trimming cost V 5 bases and J 5 bases; bases outside gene matches: 6. CDR3 sequence reads: CASSQREGPHEQYF. The CDR3 nucleotides read TGTGCCAGCAGCCAGCGGGAGGGACCCCACGAGCAGTACTTC.

The genes are TRBV9 and TRBJ2-7; 10 bases align to TRBD1. The junction had 4 bases not matched to a gene; V was cut back by 2 bases and J by 2 bases. Germline CDR1 is SGDLS and CDR2 is YYNGEE. This CDR3 is 15 amino acids long. The CDR3 reads CASSVRDRGPYEQYF. CDR3 nucleotides: TGTGCCAGCAGCGTCCGGGACAGGGGTCCCTACGAGCAGTACTTC.

This clonotype was counted once. The chain couples TRBV2 to TRBJ1-5; 8 nucleotides line up with TRBD1. Germline V lookup: CDR1 SNHLY, CDR2 FYNNEI. Trimming at V came to 5 bases and at J to 6 bases, leaving 6 bases not matched to a gene. The CDR3 runs to 14 residues. CDR3: CASSPGGMAQPQHF. CDR3 DNA sequence: TGTGCCAGCAGTCCAGGGGGCATGGCTCAGCCCCAGCATTTT. Supplemented by reference TRBV2 and TRBJ1-5, the full variable domain reads EPEVTQTPSHQVTQMGQEVILRCVPISNHLYFYWYRQILGQKVEFLVSFYNNEISEKSEIFDDQFSVERPDGSNFTLKIRSTKLEDSAMYFCASSPGGMAQPQHFGDGTRLSIL.

CDR3 coding DNA: TGCAGCGCATCCTTAGACCTAGCGGGACAAGAGACCCAGTACTTC. Its translation: CSASLDLAGQETQYF. This chain connects TRBV29-1 to TRBJ2-5, with TRBD2 identical over 9 bases. CDR1 is SQVTM, CDR2 ANQGSEA, per germline. The CDR3 loop spans 15 amino acids. V was clipped by 7 bases and J by 2 bases; unmatched bases: 11.

Ten or more counts support this clonotype. The gene calls are TRBV10-3 and TRBJ1-2; the D is unclear. V was pared by 3 bases and J by 2 bases, with 7 bases between. Germline assignment: CDR1 ENHRY and CDR2 SYGVKD. The CDR3 is 13 amino acids. The CDR3 reads CAISDEGNYGYTF. DNA of the CDR3: TGTGCCATCAGTGATGAGGGAAACTATGGCTACACCTTC.

The V call is TRBV29-1, the J call TRBJ1-1; D is uncertain. V lost 7 bases and J lost 5, with 17 bases in between. In germline, CDR1 is SQVTM, CDR2 ANQGSEA. CDR3 length: 13 amino acids. In nucleotides, the CDR3 is TGCAGCGCCTCGGGTGGGAAGGAGACTGAAGCTTTCTTT. Translation gives CSASGGKETEAFF.

The chain uses TRBV7-2 and TRBJ1-5; D gene uncertain. CDR3 length: 13 amino acids. Germline V gene lookup returns CDR1 SGHTA and CDR2 FQGNSA. V shed 3 bases and J shed 4 bases, with 7 bases lying between them. CDR3 amino acids: CASSFSKNQPQHF. DNA for the CDR3: TGTGCCAGCAGCTTTTCGAAGAATCAGCCCCAGCATTTT.

This clonotype was recorded many times. This chain uses TRBV15 with TRBJ2-2; D is unresolved. The germline V and J ends were trimmed by 3 bases and 6 bases, with 20 bases remaining between them. The CDR3 extends over 17 amino acids. Germline assignment: CDR1 LNHNV and CDR2 YYDKDF (reference sequence). The CDR3 DNA reads as TGTGCCACCAGCAGGCGGCTCGGCGCAGGACGTCCCGGGGAGCTGTTTTTT. Its protein is CATSRRLGAGRPGELFF.